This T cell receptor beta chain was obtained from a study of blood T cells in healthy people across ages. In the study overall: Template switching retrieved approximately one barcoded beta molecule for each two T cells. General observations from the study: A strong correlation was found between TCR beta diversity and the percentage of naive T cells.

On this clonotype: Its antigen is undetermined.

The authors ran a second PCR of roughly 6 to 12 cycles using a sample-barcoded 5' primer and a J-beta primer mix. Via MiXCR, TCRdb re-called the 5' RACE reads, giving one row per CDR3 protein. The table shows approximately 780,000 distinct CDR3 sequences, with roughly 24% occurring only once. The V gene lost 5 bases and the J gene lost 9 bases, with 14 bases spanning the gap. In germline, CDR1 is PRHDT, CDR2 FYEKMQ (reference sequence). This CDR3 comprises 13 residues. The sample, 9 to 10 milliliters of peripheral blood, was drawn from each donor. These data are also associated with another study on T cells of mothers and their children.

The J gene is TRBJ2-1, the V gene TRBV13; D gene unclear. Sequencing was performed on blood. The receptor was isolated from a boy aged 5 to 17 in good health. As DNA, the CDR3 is TGTGCCAGCAGCGAAAGCCCGTCCACTGAGCAGTTCTTC. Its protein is CASSESPSTEQFF.